This entry concerns a single T cell receptor (beta chain). Its target is unknown. Germline loops: CDR1 SGHTA, CDR2 FQGTGA. This CDR3 spans 15 amino acids. The J segment lost 2 bases and the V segment lost 4 bases, leaving 5 bases of the junction unmatched. The data were taken from a study of OX40 agonist ivuxolimab in advanced cancers. Profiling relied on immunoSEQ multiplex PCR, and the TCRdb table lists in-frame clones only, not all of them. The sample shows nearly 50,000 clones, over 90% of them seen only once. Drawing of blood for sampling happened at baseline, at cycle 4 day 1, and at cycle 7 day 1. Whole-study results and caveats: The specificity for antigen of the expanded peripheral T cells was not determined. Some nonresponders also had low normalized T-cell clonal expansion. There were, on average, more expanded clones in CD8+ T cells than in CD4+.

V gene TRBV7-3 combines with J gene TRBJ2-7, with 10 bases that match TRBD1. The specimen was CD4+ or CD8+ T cells sorted from blood, collected in a trial of the OX40 agonist ivuxolimab. The receptor was isolated from an adult with an advanced solid tumor such as melanoma, head and neck, liver or kidney cancer. Here the CDR3 DNA reads TGTGCCAGCAGCTCGACCGGGACAGGGGCCTACGAGCAGTACTTC. Residues: CASSSTGTGAYEQYF.